In this sample, the clone carrying this T cell receptor (beta chain) turned up a few times. The data were obtained in a study of early T cells in non-severe SARS-CoV-2 infection. Study in general: Bulk RNA taken from unsorted whole blood was sequenced, leaving chains unpaired.

After removal of 9 bases from V and 5 bases from J, the junction contained 4 bases not matched to a gene. The length of the CDR3 is 13 residues. The germline CDR1 and CDR2 sequences are ENHRY and SYGVKD. Unique molecular identifiers were attached to individual cDNA molecules. Using its own MiXCR run on the 5' RACE reads, TCRdb lists one record per CDR3 protein. This sample yields roughly 55,000 distinct CDR3 sequences, of which about 15% are seen a single time; approximately 11% belongs to the top ten. The V and J genes are TRBV10-3 and TRBJ2-4; TRBD1 aligns across 10 bases. This TCR was recovered from an adult who was a healthcare worker with PCR-confirmed SARS-CoV-2 infection or an uninfected control (not recorded which). This sample comprised whole blood, obtained at baseline. The CDR3 here is CAIGTGEENIQYF. The DNA of the CDR3 is TGTGCCATAGGGACAGGGGAGGAAAACATTCAGTACTTC.